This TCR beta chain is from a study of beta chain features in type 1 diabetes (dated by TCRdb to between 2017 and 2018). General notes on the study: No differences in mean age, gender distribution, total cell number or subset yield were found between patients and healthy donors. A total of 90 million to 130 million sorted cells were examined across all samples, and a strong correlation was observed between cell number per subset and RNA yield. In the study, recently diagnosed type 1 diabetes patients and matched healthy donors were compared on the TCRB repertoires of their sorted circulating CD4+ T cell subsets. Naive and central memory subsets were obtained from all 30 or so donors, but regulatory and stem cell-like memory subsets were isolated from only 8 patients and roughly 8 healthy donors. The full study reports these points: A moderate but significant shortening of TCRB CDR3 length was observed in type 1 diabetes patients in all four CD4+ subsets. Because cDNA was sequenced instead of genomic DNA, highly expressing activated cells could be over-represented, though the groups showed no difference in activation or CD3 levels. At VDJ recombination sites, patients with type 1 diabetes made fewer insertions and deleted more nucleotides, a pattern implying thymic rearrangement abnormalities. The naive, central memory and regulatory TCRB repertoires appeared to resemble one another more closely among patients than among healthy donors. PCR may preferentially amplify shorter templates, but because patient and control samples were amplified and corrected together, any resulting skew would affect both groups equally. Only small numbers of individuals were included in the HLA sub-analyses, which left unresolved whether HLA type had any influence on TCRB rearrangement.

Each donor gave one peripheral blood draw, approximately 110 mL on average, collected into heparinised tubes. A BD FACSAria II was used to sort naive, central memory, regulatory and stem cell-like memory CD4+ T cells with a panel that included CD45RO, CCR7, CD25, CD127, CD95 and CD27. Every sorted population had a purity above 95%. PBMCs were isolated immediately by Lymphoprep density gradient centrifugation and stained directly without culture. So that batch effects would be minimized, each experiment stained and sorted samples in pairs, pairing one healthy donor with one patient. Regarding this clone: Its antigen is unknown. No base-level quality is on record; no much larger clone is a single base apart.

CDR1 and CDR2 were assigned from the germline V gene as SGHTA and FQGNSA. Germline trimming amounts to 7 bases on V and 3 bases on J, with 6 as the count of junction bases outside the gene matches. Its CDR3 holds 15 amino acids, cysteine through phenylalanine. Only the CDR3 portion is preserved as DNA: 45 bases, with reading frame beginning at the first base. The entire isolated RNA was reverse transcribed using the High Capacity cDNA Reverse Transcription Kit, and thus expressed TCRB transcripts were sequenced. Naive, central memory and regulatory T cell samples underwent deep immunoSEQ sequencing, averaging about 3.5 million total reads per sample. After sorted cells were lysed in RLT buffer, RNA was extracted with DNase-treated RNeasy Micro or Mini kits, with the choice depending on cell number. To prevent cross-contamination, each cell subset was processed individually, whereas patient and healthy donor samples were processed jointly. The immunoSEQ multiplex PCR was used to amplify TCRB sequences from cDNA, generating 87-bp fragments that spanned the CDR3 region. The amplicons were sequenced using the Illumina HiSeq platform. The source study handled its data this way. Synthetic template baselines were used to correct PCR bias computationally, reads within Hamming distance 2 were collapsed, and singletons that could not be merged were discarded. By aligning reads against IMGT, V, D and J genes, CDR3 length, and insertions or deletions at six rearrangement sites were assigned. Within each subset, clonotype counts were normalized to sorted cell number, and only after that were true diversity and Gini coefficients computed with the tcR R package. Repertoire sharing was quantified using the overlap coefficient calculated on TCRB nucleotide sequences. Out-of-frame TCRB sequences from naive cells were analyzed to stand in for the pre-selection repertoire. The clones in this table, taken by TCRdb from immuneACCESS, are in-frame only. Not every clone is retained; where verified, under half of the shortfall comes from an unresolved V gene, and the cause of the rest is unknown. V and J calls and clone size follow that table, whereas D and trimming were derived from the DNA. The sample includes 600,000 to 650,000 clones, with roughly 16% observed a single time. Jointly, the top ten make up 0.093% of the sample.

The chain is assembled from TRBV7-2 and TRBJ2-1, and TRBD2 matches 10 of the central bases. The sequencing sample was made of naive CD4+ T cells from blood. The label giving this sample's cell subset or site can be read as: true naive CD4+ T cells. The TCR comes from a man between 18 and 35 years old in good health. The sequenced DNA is TGTGCCAGCATCCTTAGCGGGGGGCTCTACAATGAGCAGTTCTTC. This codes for CASILSGGLYNEQFF.